This is a list of T cell receptor beta chains from one sample in a study of cytotoxic CD8 clonotypes in ibrutinib-treated CLL. Assay: immunoSEQ multiplex PCR; the TCRdb copy retains only in-frame clones and omits some. The sample has 150,000 or so clones, roughly 77% seen once. Specimen: PBMCs, collected after 12 months of ibrutinib treatment. The receptors come from a human donor with chronic lymphocytic leukemia. The CDR3 runs from the conserved cysteine through the conserved F or W. A D gene is named only where the DNA matches it firmly. Expanded clones are given a class, and other clones once, few, many or no size at all.

V gene: TRBV27; J gene: TRBJ2-3; clone size: once; D gene: .; CDR3 DNA: TGTGCCAGCAGTTTATATGGTCTCTTGGATACGCAGTATTTT; CDR3 protein: CASSLYGLLDTQYF
V gene: TRBV19; J gene: TRBJ2-4; clone size: few; D gene: TRBD2; CDR3 DNA: TGTGCCAGTAGTACATCCGGACTAGTTCAGTACTTC; CDR3 protein: CASSTSGLVQYF
V gene: TRBV6-5; J gene: TRBJ1-6; clone size: .; D gene: .; CDR3 DNA: TGTGCCAGCAGTTATGAACGCAGGGGCAGGGATTCACCCCTCCACTTT; CDR3 protein: CASSYERRGRDSPLHF
V gene: TRBV5-1; J gene: TRBJ2-7; clone size: once; D gene: TRBD2; CDR3 DNA: TGCGCCAGCAGCTCGGGAGGTACCTGGGAGCAGTACTTC; CDR3 protein: CASSSGGTWEQYF
V gene: TRBV9; J gene: TRBJ1-3; clone size: .; D gene: .; CDR3 DNA: TGTGCCAGTGGAAGGGAAGATGGAAACACCATATATTTT; CDR3 protein: CASGREDGNTIYF
V gene: TRBV18; J gene: TRBJ2-5; clone size: .; D gene: .; CDR3 DNA: TGTGCCAGCTCACCCGGGAACACCCATACTGGAGAGACCCAGTACTTC; CDR3 protein: CASSPGNTHTGETQYF
V gene: TRBV7-8; J gene: TRBJ1-3; clone size: .; D gene: .; CDR3 DNA: TGTGCCAGCAGTTCCGTCATGGGGGATTCGGGAAACACCATATATTTT; CDR3 protein: CASSSVMGDSGNTIYF
V gene: TRBV10-3; J gene: TRBJ2-2; clone size: .; D gene: .; CDR3 DNA: TGTGCCATCCGTACAGGGATCAACACCGGGGAGCTGTTTTTT; CDR3 protein: CAIRTGINTGELFF
V gene: TRBV7-9; J gene: TRBJ2-7; clone size: .; D gene: TRBD2; CDR3 DNA: TGTGCCAGCAGAAGTGCCGGGACTAGCGACAACTACGAGCAGTACTTC; CDR3 protein: CASRSAGTSDNYEQYF
V gene: TRBV6-1; J gene: TRBJ1-5; clone size: once; D gene: .; CDR3 DNA: TGTGCCAGCGACGGAGGGTATCAGCCCCAGCATTTT; CDR3 protein: CASDGGYQPQHF
V gene: TRBV7-2; J gene: TRBJ1-4; clone size: .; D gene: .; CDR3 DNA: TGTGCCAGCAGCTTAGGCACACTAACTAATGAAAAACTGTTTTTT; CDR3 protein: CASSLGTLTNEKLFF
V gene: TRBV27; J gene: TRBJ2-6; clone size: .; D gene: .; CDR3 DNA: TGTGCCAGCAGTTCGCTCGGGACACCTATTAAGGGTCCTGGGGCCAACGTCCTGACTTTC; CDR3 protein: CASSSLGTPIKGPGANVLTF
V gene: TRBV21-1; J gene: TRBJ2-7; clone size: .; D gene: .; CDR3 DNA: TGTGCCAGCAGCAATGTAAGGGACCAGGACTACGAGCAGTACTTC; CDR3 protein: CASSNVRDQDYEQYF
V gene: TRBV28; J gene: TRBJ2-2; clone size: .; D gene: .; CDR3 DNA: TGTGCCAGCAGAACTCAGTACACCGGGGAGCTGTTTTTT; CDR3 protein: CASRTQYTGELFF
V gene: TRBV6-1; J gene: TRBJ2-7; clone size: .; D gene: .; CDR3 DNA: TGTGCCAGCAGTGCAATCGCAAACTACGAGCAGTACTTC; CDR3 protein: CASSAIANYEQYF
V gene: TRBV7-8; J gene: TRBJ2-3; clone size: .; D gene: .; CDR3 DNA: TGTGCCAGCAGCTTAACAGATACGCAGTATTTT; CDR3 protein: CASSLTDTQYF
V gene: TRBV27; J gene: TRBJ2-7; clone size: .; D gene: .; CDR3 DNA: TGTGCCAGCAGCTCCCTTACAGGCTTTCCCTACGAGCAGTACTTC; CDR3 protein: CASSSLTGFPYEQYF
V gene: TRBV28; J gene: TRBJ2-7; clone size: .; D gene: .; CDR3 DNA: TGTGCCAGCAGTTTGGGATGGGACGAGCAGTACTTC; CDR3 protein: CASSLGWDEQYF